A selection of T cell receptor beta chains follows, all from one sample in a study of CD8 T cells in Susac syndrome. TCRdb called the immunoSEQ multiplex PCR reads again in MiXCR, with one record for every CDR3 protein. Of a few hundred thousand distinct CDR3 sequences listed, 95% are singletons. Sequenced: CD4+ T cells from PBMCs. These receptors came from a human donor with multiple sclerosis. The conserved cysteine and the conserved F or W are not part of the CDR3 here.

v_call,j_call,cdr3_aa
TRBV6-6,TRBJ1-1,ASKDGDGNTEAF
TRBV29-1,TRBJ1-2,SALPTGSVGGYT
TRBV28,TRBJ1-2,ASSLWTANYGYT
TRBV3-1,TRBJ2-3,ASSQESLYGIGTQY
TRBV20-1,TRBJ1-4,SGPGQGGKLF
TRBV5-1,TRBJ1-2,ASSLEGTATSYGYT
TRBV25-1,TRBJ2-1,ASSAAGTGANEQF
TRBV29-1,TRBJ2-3,SVESSGGNTQY
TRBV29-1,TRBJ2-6,SAGTGGPGANVLT
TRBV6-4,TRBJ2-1,ASSVLAGGPVSEQF
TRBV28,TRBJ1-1,ASSLGGMLNTEAF
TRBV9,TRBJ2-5,ASSFSGGASVETQY
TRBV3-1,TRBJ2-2,ASSQDTSGRGELF
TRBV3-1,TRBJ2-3,ASSPSGRTDTQY
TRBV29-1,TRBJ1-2,SARDREGYGYT
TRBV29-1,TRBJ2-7,SVELGLAGVFYEQY
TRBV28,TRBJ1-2,ASSSGSREGYGYT
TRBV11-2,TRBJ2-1,ASRGGPYNEQF
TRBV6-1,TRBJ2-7,ASSRSPGFRSYEQY
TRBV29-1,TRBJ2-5,SVRRGSETQY
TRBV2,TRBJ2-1,ATMEGAGSYNEQF
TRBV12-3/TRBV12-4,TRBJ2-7,ASSLAASYEQY
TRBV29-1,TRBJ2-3,SVEGARAQDRQDTQY
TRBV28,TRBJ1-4,ASRSGGVNEKLF
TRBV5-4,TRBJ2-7,ASSAGGPYEQY
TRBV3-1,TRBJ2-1,ASRSSGGANEQF
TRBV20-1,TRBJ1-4,SAKGGGHGDEKLF
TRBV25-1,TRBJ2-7,ASTADSGRAHEQY
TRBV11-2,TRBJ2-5,ASRSMGTQY
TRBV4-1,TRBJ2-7,ASSHWTGAINEQY
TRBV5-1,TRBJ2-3,ASEGSTDTQY
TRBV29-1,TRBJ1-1,SVDSPDRAAEAF
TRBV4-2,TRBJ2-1,ASSQAAAGDGSYNEQF
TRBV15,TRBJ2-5,ATSRDVVPGTQY
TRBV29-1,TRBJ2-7,SVGSGKRYEQY
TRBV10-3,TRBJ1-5,AISDGDSNQPQH
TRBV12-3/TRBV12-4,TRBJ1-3,ASSFPQGLIY
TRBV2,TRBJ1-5,ASSHPPGRTDQPQH